These 31 T cell receptor beta chains came from one sample sequenced in a study of blood T cells in healthy people across ages. A second 7 to 11 cycle PCR used barcoded and J-beta primers. TCRdb itself ran the 5' RACE reads through MiXCR, one entry per CDR3 protein. The data contain 1.6 million or so distinct CDR3 sequences, almost 35% of them seen just once; the ten biggest clones take up over 9%. Sequencing was performed on blood. All receptors derive from a woman under 40 in good health.

This clonotype was detected many times. V gene TRBV10-3 combines with J gene TRBJ2-7; 7 nucleotides match TRBD2. This CDR3 is built from 14 residues. Trimming took 0 bases from V and 4 from J; bases not matched to a gene: 3. Germline V CDR1 and CDR2: ENHRY, SYGVKD. CDR3 in amino acids: CAISESGGSYEQYF. The CDR3 nucleotides read TGTGCCATCAGTGAGTCCGGCGGGAGTTACGAGCAGTACTTC.

This clonotype appeared a few times. The rearrangement uses TRBV2 and TRBJ1-2; D is unclear. The V and J ends lost 5 bases and 4 bases respectively, with 14 bases between them. Germline CDR1 and CDR2: SNHLY and FYNNEI. This CDR3 is built from 14 residues. The CDR3: CASSSSGSLYGYTF. Here the CDR3 DNA reads TGTGCCAGCAGTAGCAGTGGCAGTCTCTATGGCTACACCTTC.

V and J are TRBV20-1 and TRBJ1-1; D might be TRBD1 (5 bases). V lost 4 bases to trimming and J lost 7 bases, with 16 bases between them. In germline, CDR1 is DFQATT, CDR2 SNEGSKA (reference sequence). The CDR3 has 13 residues. The DNA of the CDR3 is TGCAGTGCTATTCTTGACAGAGCGATTGAAGCTTTCTTT. It specifies CSAILDRAIEAFF.

The V and J genes are TRBV5-1 and TRBJ2-5; 7 bases are shared with TRBD1. The CDR3 runs 16 residues. Germline assignment: CDR1 SGHRS and CDR2 YFSETQ. The trim removed 1 base at V and 1 base at J, leaving 7 bases unmatched. The CDR3 protein is CASSLRTGIGQETQYF. The CDR3 DNA follows: TGCGCCAGCAGCTTGCGGACAGGAATCGGCCAAGAGACCCAGTACTTC.

This clonotype has a count of ten or more. This rearrangement joins TRBV9 to TRBJ1-2, with a tentative D call TRBD1 (5 bases). Trimming stripped 0 bases from V and 10 bases from J, with 13 bases between. Germline V gene data show CDR1 as SGDLS and CDR2 as YYNGEE. The CDR3 length is 13 residues. The CDR3 here is CASSVGGGSHYTF. The CDR3 region has the DNA TGTGCCAGCAGCGTAGGGGGCGGCTCTCACTACACCTTC.

The chain combines TRBV15 with TRBJ2-3; 8 nucleotides line up with TRBD2. With V trimmed by 5 bases and J by 2 bases, 9 bases remained unmatched. The CDR3 has 16 residues. CDR1 and CDR2 (germline): LNHNV, YYDKDF (reference sequence). This CDR3 is CATSLGAGGVTDTQYF. For the CDR3, the DNA is TGTGCCACCAGCCTGGGGGCGGGGGGCGTCACAGATACGCAGTATTTT.

This clonotype appeared many times. DNA of the CDR3: TGTGCCATCAGTGAACCGGCGGGGGGGCCCGTGACCCAGTACTTC. Translated, it gives CAISEPAGGPVTQYF. V usage is TRBV10-3 and J usage is TRBJ2-5; 9 nucleotides match TRBD2. V dropped 3 bases and J dropped 7; count of bases not matched to a gene: 9. The CDR3 loop spans 15 amino acids. Per germline, CDR1 ENHRY and CDR2 SYGVKD.

This rearrangement joins TRBV6-1 to TRBJ2-3; D uncertain. Per germline, CDR1 MNHNS and CDR2 SASEGT. Trimming stripped 1 base from V and 0 bases from J, with 8 bases between. This CDR3 region has 15 residues. The CDR3 region is CASSEGPGSTDTQYF. CDR3 bases: TGTGCCAGCAGTGAAGGCCCGGGTAGCACAGATACGCAGTATTTT.

The chain joins TRBV18 to TRBJ1-2; D call uncertain. In germline, CDR1 is KGHSH, CDR2 LQKENI. Trimming took off 5 bases at V and 1 base at J, with 11 bases between the two ends. This CDR3 comprises 14 residues. The CDR3 loop is CASSTGEGNYGYTF. DNA of the CDR3: TGTGCCAGCTCAACCGGGGAGGGTAACTATGGCTACACCTTC.

This clonotype was observed a handful of times. The V call is TRBV5-6, the J call TRBJ1-2; maybe TRBD1 (6 bases). Per the germline V gene, CDR1 is SGHDT and CDR2 is YYEEEE. V was trimmed by 4 bases and J by 0 bases, leaving 10 bases between them. The CDR3 runs to 14 residues. CDR3: CASSTRTANYGYTF. The CDR3 DNA sequence: TGTGCCAGCAGCACTCGGACAGCTAACTATGGCTACACCTTC.

This clonotype showed up many times. The chain uses TRBV4-1 and TRBJ2-1; D gene unclear. The V gene's germline CDR1 is MGHRA and CDR2 YSYEKL. The CDR3 runs to 15 residues. Between the trimmed V and J ends, which lost 1 base and 0 bases, there was a span of 7 bases. The CDR3 nucleotides are TGCGCCAGCAGCCAAGGGGCGGTCTCCTACAATGAGCAGTTCTTC. Protein product: CASSQGAVSYNEQFF.

The chain has TRBV20-1 and TRBJ2-3; TRBD2 might be the D (7 bases). The CDR3 runs to 18 residues. Trimming pared 1 base from V and 0 bases from J, leaving 20 bases between. Germline values: CDR1 DFQATT, CDR2 SNEGSKA (reference sequence). CDR3 bases: TGCAGTGCTAGAGGATGGGGGGGGGCCCCCTCTAGCACAGATACGCAGTATTTT. Residues: CSARGWGGAPSSTDTQYF.

This clonotype was picked up a small number of times. The DNA is omitted, as the CDR3 cannot be located on it reliably, and the CDR3 follows TCRdb's listing. The chain uses TRBV6-1 and TRBJ1-1; whether TRBD1, the table's D call, matches the DNA was not checked. Germline-derived CDR1 and CDR2 are MNHNS and SASEGT. With termini counted, the CDR3 has 19 amino acids. The CDR3 sequence is CASSEAQYWFRGRNTEAFF.

This clonotype was detected once. The rearrangement joins TRBV7-9 to TRBJ2-3; D is possibly TRBD2 (7 bases). The CDR3 consists of 16 residues. V was clipped by 4 bases and J by 2 bases, with 16 bases between them. The germline V gene encodes CDR1 SEHNR and CDR2 FQNEAQ (reference sequence). The chain's CDR3 is CASSWSGDTPTDTQYF. CDR3 DNA: TGTGCCAGCAGCTGGAGCGGGGACACCCCCACAGATACGCAGTATTTT.

This rearrangement joins TRBV20-1 to TRBJ2-3; tentatively, D is TRBD2 (5 bases). This CDR3 is built from 15 residues. Trimming took off 6 bases at V and 2 bases at J, with 18 bases between the two ends. Germline-derived CDR1 and CDR2 are DFQATT and SNEGSKA (reference sequence). CDR3 region: CSAPERTPNTDTQYF. CDR3 sequence (DNA): TGCAGTGCACCCGAGCGGACTCCCAACACAGATACGCAGTATTTT.

This clonotype was seen only a few times. The chain joins TRBV5-1 to TRBJ2-7; D gene unclear. Trimming removed 3 bases at V and 3 bases at J, with 10 bases between. This CDR3 is built from 13 residues. Looked up from germline, CDR1 is SGHRS and CDR2 is YFSETQ. The CDR3 DNA follows: TGCGCCAGCAGCTCCGTCCCGCACTACGAGCAGTACTTC. This codes for CASSSVPHYEQYF. Complete variable domain (other parts from reference TRBV5-1 and TRBJ2-7): KAGVTQTPRYLIKTRGQQVTLSCSPISGHRSVSWYQQTPGQGLQFLFEYFSETQRNKGNFPGRFSGRQFSNSRSEMNVSTLELGDSALYLCASSSVPHYEQYFGPGTRLTVT.

A note on this clonotype: This may be a read error, as it is one base from a much larger clone. The chain recombines TRBV4-2 with TRBJ2-3; TRBD2 aligns across 10 bases. CDR3 length equals 19 residues. CDR1 is LGHNA, CDR2 YNFKEQ, per germline. The CDR3 sequence: CAGSQDLSGGALSTDTQYF. CDR3 in DNA: TGTGCCGGCAGCCAAGATCTCAGCGGGGGGGCCCTCAGCACAGATACGCAGTATTTT.

This clonotype was seen only a few times. The chain is built from TRBV7-9 and TRBJ2-7; D not resolved. Trimming removed 4 bases from V and 2 bases from J, with 15 bases in between. This CDR3 is 15 amino acids long. From germline, CDR1 is SEHNR and CDR2 FQNEAQ (reference sequence). The CDR3 reads CASSSDLSSPYEQYF. The CDR3 DNA reads as TGTGCCAGCAGCTCAGACCTTAGTTCCCCCTACGAGCAGTACTTC.

The rearrangement links TRBV12-3 or TRBV12-4 to TRBJ2-2; D ambiguous. With 3 bases removed from V and 2 bases from J, the gap between germline ends came to 10 bases. The CDR3 length is 15 residues. Here the CDR3 reads CASSFRRLNTGELFF. CDR3 sequence (DNA): TGTGCCAGCAGTTTCCGCAGGCTAAACACCGGGGAGCTGTTTTTT.

The chain employs TRBV27 and TRBJ2-3; a possible D gene is TRBD2 (5 bases). Trimming pared 3 bases from V and 7 bases from J, leaving 20 bases between. Germline CDR1 MNHEY, CDR2 SMNVEV (reference sequence). The length of the CDR3 is 16 residues. This CDR3 reads CASSFNVRTELNTQYF. The DNA for the CDR3 is TGTGCCAGCAGTTTTAATGTCCGGACTGAACTAAATACGCAGTATTTT.

This clonotype was recorded once. The V and J genes are TRBV7-6 and TRBJ1-1; the match to TRBD1 covers 10 bases. Germline assignment: CDR1 SGHVS and CDR2 FNYEAQ. The CDR3 is made up of 17 amino acids. V trimming: 5 bases; J trimming: 0 bases; junction bases outside the gene matches: 9. CDR3 amino acids: CASSQFGQGEVNTEAFF. As DNA, the CDR3 is TGTGCCAGCAGCCAATTTGGACAGGGGGAGGTGAACACTGAAGCTTTCTTT.

This clonotype was detected only a few times. The rearrangement uses TRBV6-1 and TRBJ1-5; 8 positions agree with TRBD1. Germline V gene data show CDR1 as MNHNS and CDR2 as SASEGT. This CDR3 contains 15 residues. Unmatched junction bases numbered 6, after V lost 2 bases and J lost 6 bases. The CDR3 DNA is TGTGCCAGCAGTGAATACCAGGGGGCTTTTCAGCCCCAGCATTTT. Translated: CASSEYQGAFQPQHF.

The chain couples TRBV20-1 to TRBJ2-5, with 10 bases matching TRBD2. Per germline, CDR1 DFQATT and CDR2 SNEGSKA (reference sequence). This CDR3 is built from 18 residues. The ends lost 3 bases at V and 2 bases at J; junction bases unmatched: 15. CDR3 bases: TGCAGTGCTAGGGAACTAGCGGGGTATCGACTGACACAAGAGACCCAGTACTTC. This encodes CSARELAGYRLTQETQYF.

This clonotype was recorded at least ten times. V gene TRBV10-3 combines with J gene TRBJ2-1, with a weak D call TRBD2 (6 bases). CDR3 size: 14 residues. Germline assignment: CDR1 ENHRY and CDR2 SYGVKD. The V gene lost 4 bases and the J gene lost 6 bases, with 13 bases spanning the gap. This chain's CDR3 is CAISGRGRLNEQFF. The CDR3 DNA reads as TGTGCCATCAGTGGCCGGGGGAGACTCAATGAGCAGTTCTTC.

This clonotype was counted at least ten times. The chain's CDR3 is CASSSRPGQGYEQYF. The CDR3 DNA reads as TGTGCCAGCAGCTCCCGTCCGGGACAGGGCTACGAGCAGTACTTC. This chain uses TRBV7-2 with TRBJ2-7, with TRBD1 matching over 9 bases. This CDR3 has 15 residues. Germline CDR1 SGHTA, CDR2 FQGNSA. V gave up 4 bases and J gave up 3 bases; unmatched junction bases: 7.

The J gene is TRBJ2-1, the V gene TRBV5-5; unclear D gene. The ends were cut back, 6 bases at V and 3 bases at J, with 10 bases in the middle. Germline V gene lookup returns CDR1 SGHKS and CDR2 YYEKEE (reference sequence). The CDR3 has 13 residues. In DNA, the CDR3 is TGTGCCAGCACCAGAGAGGTCTACAATGAGCAGTTCTTC. Translating gives CASTREVYNEQFF.

This clonotype was recorded a few times. The chain employs TRBV7-3 and TRBJ2-2, with 7 bases lining up with TRBD1. Germline CDR1 and CDR2: SGHTA and FQGTGA. The CDR3 extends over 14 amino acids. V lost 4 bases to trimming and J lost 4 bases; unmatched junction nucleotides: 3. This CDR3 is CASSSTGFTGELFF. In nucleotides, the CDR3 is TGTGCCAGCAGCTCGACAGGGTTCACCGGGGAGCTGTTTTTT.

The rearrangement joins TRBV28 to TRBJ1-2; no firm D call. The CDR3 has 13 residues. Germline V gene sequence: CDR1 MDHEN, CDR2 SYDVKM. V dropped 3 bases and J dropped 6 bases, with 11 bases sitting between them. The CDR3 is CASSFSADDGYTF. DNA for the CDR3: TGTGCCAGCAGTTTCTCGGCTGATGATGGCTACACCTTC.

This clonotype came up a few times. The chain uses TRBV20-1 and TRBJ2-7; 10 bases are a match to TRBD1. The germline V gene has CDR1 DFQATT and CDR2 SNEGSKA (reference sequence). V lost 5 bases to trimming and J lost 4 bases; unmatched junction nucleotides: 5. This CDR3 region has 13 residues. For the CDR3, the DNA is TGCAGTGCTCAGGGACAGGGGAATTACGAGCAGTACTTC. This codes for CSAQGQGNYEQYF.

The chain links TRBV12-3 or TRBV12-4 to TRBJ2-1; 9 bases align to TRBD2. With 3 bases clipped from V and 10 bases from J, the junction kept 10 bases outside the gene matches. The CDR3 has 15 residues. CDR3 sequence (DNA): TGTGCCAGCAGTTTTGGGCTAGCGGGGCCCGAGGAGCAGTTCTTC. Translated: CASSFGLAGPEEQFF.

The chain links TRBV27 to TRBJ2-1; 11 bases are a match to TRBD2. V was clipped by 6 bases and J by 8 bases; unmatched bases: 3. Germline loops: CDR1 MNHEY, CDR2 SMNVEV (reference sequence). The CDR3 length is 13 residues. For the CDR3, the DNA is TGTGCCAGCAGGCTAGCGGGAGGCTATGAGCAGTTCTTC. Translation gives CASRLAGGYEQFF.